The following is a T cell receptor (beta chain) sequence with its context. The antigen is undetermined. These data come from a study of beta chain features in type 1 diabetes. Study summary: Patient and healthy donor groups were alike in age, gender and cell yields.

Sequenced material consisted of expressed TCRB transcripts (all of the isolated RNA was reverse transcribed). Clones were sequenced by immunoSEQ multiplex PCR, and TCRdb holds only the in-frame ones, with some missing. This repertoire shows 450,000 or so clones, roughly an eighth found once; its top ten account for 0.035% to 0.05%. General study results and limits: Insertions at VDJ junctions were less frequent in type 1 diabetes patients. These patients also deleted more nucleotides at the same junctions. TCRB rearrangement may or may not be influenced by HLA type; here this remained unresolved.

Each of the CD4+ naive, central memory, regulatory and stem cell-like memory populations was sorted via CD45RO/CCR7/CD25/CD127/CD95/CD27. CDR3 length: 15 residues. V shed 2 bases and J shed 2 bases, with 11 bases lying between them. Germline-derived CDR1 and CDR2 are LGHNA and YSLEER. The chain uses TRBV4-3 and TRBJ2-3; a possible D gene is TRBD2 (5 bases). The sequence was obtained from a woman younger than 35 in good health. Material: naive CD4+ T cells from blood. This chain's CDR3 is CASSQPSGNTDTQYF. The CDR3 coding sequence is TGCGCCAGCAGCCAACCAAGCGGCAACACAGATACGCAGTATTTT.